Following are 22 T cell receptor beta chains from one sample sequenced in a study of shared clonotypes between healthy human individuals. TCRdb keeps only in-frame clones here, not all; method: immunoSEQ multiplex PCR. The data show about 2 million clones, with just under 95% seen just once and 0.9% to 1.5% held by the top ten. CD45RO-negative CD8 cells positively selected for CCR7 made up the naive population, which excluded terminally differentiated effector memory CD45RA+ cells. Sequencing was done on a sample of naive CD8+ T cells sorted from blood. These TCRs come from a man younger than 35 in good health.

CDR3 bases: TGTGCCAGCAGCTGGACAGGGTTGAGCGAGCAGTACTTC. Amino acid sequence: CASSWTGLSEQYF. The J gene is TRBJ2-7, the V gene TRBV5-6; 8 positions agree with TRBD1. CDR3 size: 13 residues. V was clipped by 3 bases and J by 6 bases; unmatched bases: 5. Germline loops: CDR1 SGHDT, CDR2 YYEEEE.

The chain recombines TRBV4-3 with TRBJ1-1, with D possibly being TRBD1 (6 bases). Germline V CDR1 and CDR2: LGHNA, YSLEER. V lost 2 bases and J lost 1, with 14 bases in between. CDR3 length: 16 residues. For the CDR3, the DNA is TGCGCCAGCAGCCAACCCCGGGCAGGGGAGAACACTGAAGCTTTCTTT. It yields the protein CASSQPRAGENTEAFF.

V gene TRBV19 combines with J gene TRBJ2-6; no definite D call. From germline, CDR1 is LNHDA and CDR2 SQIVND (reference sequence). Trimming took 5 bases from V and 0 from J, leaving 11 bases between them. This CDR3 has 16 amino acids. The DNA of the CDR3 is TGTGCCAGTAGTGATCCCGTGGGCTCTGGGGCCAACGTCCTGACTTTC. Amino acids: CASSDPVGSGANVLTF.

CDR3 protein: CASNDGAEDTQYF. The CDR3 DNA follows: TGTGCCAGCAATGACGGAGCCGAAGATACGCAGTATTTT. V usage is TRBV28 and J usage is TRBJ2-3, with D unclear. This CDR3 is built from 13 residues. Looked up from germline, CDR1 is MDHEN and CDR2 is SYDVKM. Trimming took 7 bases from V and 5 from J, leaving 13 bases between them.

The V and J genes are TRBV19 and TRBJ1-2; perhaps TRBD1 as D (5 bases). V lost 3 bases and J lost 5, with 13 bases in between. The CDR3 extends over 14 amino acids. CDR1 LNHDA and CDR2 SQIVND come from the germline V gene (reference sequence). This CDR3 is CASSIEGSLYGYTF. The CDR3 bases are TGTGCCAGTAGTATTGAGGGGTCTTTATATGGCTACACCTTC.

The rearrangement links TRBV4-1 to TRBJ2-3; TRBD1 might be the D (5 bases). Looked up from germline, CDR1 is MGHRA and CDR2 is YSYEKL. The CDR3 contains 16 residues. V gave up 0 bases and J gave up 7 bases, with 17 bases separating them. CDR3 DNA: TGCGCCAGCAGCCAAGATAAGGCCCAGGGCTCTTATACGCAGTATTTT. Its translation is CASSQDKAQGSYTQYF.

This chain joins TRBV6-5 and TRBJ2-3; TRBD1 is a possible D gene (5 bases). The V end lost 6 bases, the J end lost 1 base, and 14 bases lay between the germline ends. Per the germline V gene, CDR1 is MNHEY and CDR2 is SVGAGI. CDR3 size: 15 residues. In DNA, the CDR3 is TGTGCCAGCAGCCCAGGGTTTTTGGGCACAGATACGCAGTATTTT. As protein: CASSPGFLGTDTQYF.

Here the CDR3 DNA reads TGTGCCAGCAGTGATGGCAGTCTCGTCCGTGGCTACACCTTC. Protein sequence: CASSDGSLVRGYTF. The chain has TRBV2 and TRBJ1-2; D gene uncertain. The CDR3 runs to 14 residues. Trimming cost V 3 bases and J 7 bases, with 15 bases left between them. Germline values: CDR1 SNHLY, CDR2 FYNNEI.

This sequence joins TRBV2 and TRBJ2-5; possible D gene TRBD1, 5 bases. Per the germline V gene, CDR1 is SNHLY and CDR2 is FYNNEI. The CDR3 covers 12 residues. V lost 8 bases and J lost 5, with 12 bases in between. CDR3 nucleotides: TGTGCCAGCGTTGACAGAGAGGAGACCCAGTACTTC. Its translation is CASVDREETQYF. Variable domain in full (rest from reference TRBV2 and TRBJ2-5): EPEVTQTPSHQVTQMGQEVILRCVPISNHLYFYWYRQILGQKVEFLVSFYNNEISEKSEIFDDQFSVERPDGSNFTLKIRSTKLEDSAMYFCASVDREETQYFGPGTRLLVL.

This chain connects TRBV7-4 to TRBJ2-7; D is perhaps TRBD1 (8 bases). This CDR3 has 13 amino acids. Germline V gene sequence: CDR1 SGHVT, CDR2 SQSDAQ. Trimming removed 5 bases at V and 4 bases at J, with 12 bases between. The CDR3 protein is CASSQQGGYEQYF. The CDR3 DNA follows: TGTGCCAGCAGCCAACAGGGGGGGTACGAGCAGTACTTC.

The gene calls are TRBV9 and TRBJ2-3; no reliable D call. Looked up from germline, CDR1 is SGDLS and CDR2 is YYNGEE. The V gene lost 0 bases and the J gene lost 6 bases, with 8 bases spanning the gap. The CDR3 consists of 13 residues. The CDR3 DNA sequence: TGTGCCAGCAGCGTAGCTCAGGTGGATACGCAGTATTTT. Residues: CASSVAQVDTQYF.

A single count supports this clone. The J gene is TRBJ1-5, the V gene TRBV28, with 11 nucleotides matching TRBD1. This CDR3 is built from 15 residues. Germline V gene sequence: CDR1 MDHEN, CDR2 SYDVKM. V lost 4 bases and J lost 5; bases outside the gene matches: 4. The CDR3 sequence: CASSWGTGGHQPQHF. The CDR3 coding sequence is TGTGCCAGCAGTTGGGGGACAGGGGGTCATCAGCCCCAGCATTTT.

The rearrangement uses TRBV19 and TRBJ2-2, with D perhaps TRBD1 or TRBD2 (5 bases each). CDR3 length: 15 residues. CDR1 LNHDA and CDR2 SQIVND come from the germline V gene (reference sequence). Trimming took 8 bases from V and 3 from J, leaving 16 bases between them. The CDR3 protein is CASGEGTVYTGELFF. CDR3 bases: TGTGCCAGTGGGGAAGGGACGGTATACACCGGGGAGCTGTTTTTT. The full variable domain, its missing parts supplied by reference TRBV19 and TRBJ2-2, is DGGITQSPKYLFRKEGQNVTLSCEQNLNHDAMYWYRQDPGQGLRLIYYSQIVNDFQKGDIAEGYSVSREKKESFPLTVTSAQKNPTAFYLCASGEGTVYTGELFFGEGSRLTVL.

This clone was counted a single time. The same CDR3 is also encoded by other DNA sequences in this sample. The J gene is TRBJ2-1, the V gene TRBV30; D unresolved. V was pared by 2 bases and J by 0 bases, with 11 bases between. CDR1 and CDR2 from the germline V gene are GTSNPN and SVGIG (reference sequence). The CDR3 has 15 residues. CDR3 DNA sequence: TGTGCCTGGAGTTCGGGCGAGAGCTCCTACAATGAGCAGTTCTTC. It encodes CAWSSGESSYNEQFF.

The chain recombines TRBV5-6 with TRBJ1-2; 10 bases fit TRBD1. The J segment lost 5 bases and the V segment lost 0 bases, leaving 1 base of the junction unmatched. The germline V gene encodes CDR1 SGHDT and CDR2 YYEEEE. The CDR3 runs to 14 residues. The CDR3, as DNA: TGTGCCAGCAGCTTGGAGGACAGGGGGTATGGCTACACCTTC. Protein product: CASSLEDRGYGYTF.

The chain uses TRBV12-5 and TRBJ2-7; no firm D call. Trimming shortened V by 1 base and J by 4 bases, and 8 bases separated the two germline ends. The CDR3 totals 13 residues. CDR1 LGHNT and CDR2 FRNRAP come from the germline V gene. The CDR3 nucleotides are TGTGCTAGTGGTTTGGAACTTGCTTACGAGCAGTACTTC. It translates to CASGLELAYEQYF.

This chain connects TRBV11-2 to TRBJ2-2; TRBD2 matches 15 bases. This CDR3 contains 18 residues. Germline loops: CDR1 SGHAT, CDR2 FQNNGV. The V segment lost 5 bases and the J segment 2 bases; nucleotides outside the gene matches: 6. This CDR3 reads CASSLGLAGGKNTGELFF. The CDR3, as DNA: TGTGCCAGCAGCCTGGGACTAGCGGGGGGAAAAAACACCGGGGAGCTGTTTTTT.

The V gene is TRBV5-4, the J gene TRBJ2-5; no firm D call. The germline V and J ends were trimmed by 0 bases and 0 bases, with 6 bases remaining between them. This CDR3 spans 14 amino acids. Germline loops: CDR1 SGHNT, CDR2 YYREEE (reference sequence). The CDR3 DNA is TGTGCCAGCAGCTTGGAACAGAACCAAGAGACCCAGTACTTC. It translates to CASSLEQNQETQYF.

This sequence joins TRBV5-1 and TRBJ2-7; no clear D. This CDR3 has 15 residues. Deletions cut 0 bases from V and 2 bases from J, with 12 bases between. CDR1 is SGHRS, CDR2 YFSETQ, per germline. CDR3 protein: CASSLDSGWAYEQYF. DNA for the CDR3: TGCGCCAGCAGCTTGGATTCAGGTTGGGCCTACGAGCAGTACTTC.

The CDR3 loop is CASSWVGGYEQYF. The CDR3 DNA reads as TGTGCCAGCAGTTGGGTGGGTGGTTACGAGCAGTACTTC. This chain uses TRBV6-6 with TRBJ2-7; D ambiguous. Trimming took 4 bases from V and 4 from J, leaving 11 bases between them. CDR1 and CDR2 (germline): MNHNY, SVGAGI (reference sequence). The CDR3 has 13 residues.

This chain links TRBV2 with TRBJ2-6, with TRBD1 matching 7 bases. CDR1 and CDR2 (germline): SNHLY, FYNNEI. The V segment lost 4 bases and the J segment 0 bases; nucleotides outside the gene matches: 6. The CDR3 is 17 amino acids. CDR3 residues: CASSGTGYLSGANVLTF. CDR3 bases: TGTGCCAGCAGTGGGACAGGATACCTCTCTGGGGCCAACGTCCTGACTTTC.

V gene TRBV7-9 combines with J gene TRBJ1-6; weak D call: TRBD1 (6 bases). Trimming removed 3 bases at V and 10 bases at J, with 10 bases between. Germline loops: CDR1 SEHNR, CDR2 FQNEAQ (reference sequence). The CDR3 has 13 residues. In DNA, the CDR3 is TGTGCCAGCAGCTTCCCAGGGGAATCACCCCTCCACTTT. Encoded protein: CASSFPGESPLHF. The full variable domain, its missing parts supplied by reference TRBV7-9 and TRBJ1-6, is DTGVSQNPRHKITKRGQNVTFRCDPISEHNRLYWYRQTLGQGPEFLTYFQNEAQLEKSRLLSDRFSAERPKGSFSTLEIQRTEQGDSAMYLCASSFPGESPLHFGNGTRLTVT.